The clone carrying this T cell receptor beta chain was seen more than once but under ten times. Its antigen is undetermined. TCR beta rearrangements were amplified from peripheral blood genomic DNA. This record belongs to a study of T cell repertoires in aging, cancer and after chemotherapy. At the level of the study: Healthy donor repertoires were recorded over several months to years and showed clear clonal overlap.

TRB rearrangements spanning V, D and J were amplified using mixed TRB-A/B primers. TCRdb reanalysed the multiplex PCR reads using MiXCR and keeps one entry per CDR3 protein. Of about 11,000 distinct CDR3 sequences listed, roughly 25% were seen once; the top ten hold 1.5% to 2%. After removal of 5 bases from V and 2 bases from J, the junction contained 10 bases not matched to a gene. CDR3 size: 17 residues. Germline assignment: CDR1 MNHEY and CDR2 SVGEGT. Findings and limits, study-wide: The repertoire data cannot show anything about immunological memory following chemotherapy. Median generation probability rose over the chemotherapy interval in each cancer cohort, suggesting rebound thymic output. Age-matched healthy donors had significantly more diverse, less clonal blood TCR repertoires than untreated cancer patients.

J is TRBJ1-3 and V is TRBV6-2 or TRBV6-3; 9 bases fit TRBD1. The specimen sequenced was blood. This TCR derives from a human donor in good health. The CDR3 reads CASSPPGQGSAGNTIYF. In nucleotides, the CDR3 is TGTGCCAGCAGTCCACCGGGACAGGGATCAGCTGGAAACACCATATATTTT.